The present TCR beta chain was sequenced within a study of blood T cell repertoires in COVID-19. Study-wide background: Acute and convalescent COVID-19 specimens originated in the United States, Italy and Spain.

This clone was detected once. Original data processing: Estimation of nucleated cell counts relied on the amplification of reference gene primers. The assay was immunoSEQ multiplex PCR, and TCRdb's table has in-frame clones only and misses some. V, J and clone size derive from that table, while D and trimming were established from the DNA sequence. The sample contains 140,000 to 150,000 clones, over 75% of which appear only once. Trimming took 8 bases from V and 14 from J, leaving 13 bases between them. In germline, CDR1 is MNHEY, CDR2 SVGAGI. The CDR3 runs to 11 residues. This receptor was obtained from a man in his 60s with active or convalescent COVID-19. The source material was peripheral blood. The chain links TRBV6-5 to TRBJ1-6; TRBD1 might be the D (5 bases). CDR3 nucleotides: TGTGCCAGCTGGGGGGGGGATACCCTCCACTTT. Translated: CASWGGDTLHF.